The 13 T cell receptor beta chains given below trace back to one sample, sequenced in a study of identical twins. MiXCR, applied by TCRdb to the 5' RACE reads, yields one record per CDR3 protein. The table shows 310,000 or so distinct CDR3 sequences, with roughly 9.8% occurring only once. The same data also contributed to another study, on yellow fever vaccine responses in identical twins.

The source material was CD8+ T cells sorted from blood. Receptors were obtained from a woman in her late teens or twenties in good health.

The chain employs TRBV6-1 and TRBJ2-5, with a weak D call TRBD2 (6 bases). Germline V gene data show CDR1 as MNHNS and CDR2 as SASEGT. The ends were cut back, 8 bases at V and 2 bases at J, with 15 bases in the middle. The CDR3 is 14 residues long. CDR3 nucleotides: TGTGCCAGCGGACTACAGGACCGTCAAGAGACCCAGTACTTC. It codes for CASGLQDRQETQYF.

The rearrangement uses TRBV7-8 and TRBJ2-7; 8 bases map to TRBD2. After removal of 5 bases from V and 6 bases from J, the junction contained 9 bases not matched to a gene. CDR3 length: 14 amino acids. Germline V gives CDR1 SGHVS, CDR2 FQNEAQ. CDR3 bases: TGTGCCAGCAGCCCTGGACTAGCTGTGCTCGAGCAGTACTTC. It specifies CASSPGLAVLEQYF.

V is TRBV27 and J is TRBJ2-3; 11 bases fit TRBD2. The junction had 9 bases not matched to a gene; V was cut back by 6 bases and J by 4 bases. Germline values: CDR1 MNHEY, CDR2 SMNVEV (reference sequence). CDR3 length: 16 residues. The CDR3 loop is CASRTRGLADPDTQYF. In DNA form, the CDR3 reads TGTGCCAGCAGAACCCGGGGACTAGCGGACCCAGATACGCAGTATTTT.

About this clonotype: One junction end disagrees with the germline gene, perhaps due to a read error. The chain uses TRBV4-3 and TRBJ2-4; D is ambiguous. CDR3 length: 15 amino acids. The V gene's germline CDR1 is LGHNA and CDR2 YSLEER. The CDR3 reads CASSQDRQSKNVQYF. The DNA for the CDR3 is TGCGCCAGCAGCCAAGATCGGCAATCCAAAAACGTTCAGTACTTC.

At least ten counts were recorded for this clonotype. This sequence joins TRBV20-1 and TRBJ2-5, with a possible D match to TRBD1 (6 bases). The CDR3 is 15 residues long. Germline CDR1 DFQATT, CDR2 SNEGSKA (reference sequence). V lost 0 bases, J lost 2 bases, and 13 bases lay in between. The CDR3 is CSARDDRTEQETQYF. CDR3 nucleotides: TGCAGTGCTAGAGACGACCGGACAGAGCAAGAGACCCAGTACTTC.

The chain joins TRBV7-9 to TRBJ2-2; tentatively, D is TRBD1 (6 bases). This CDR3 spans 15 amino acids. CDR1 is SEHNR, CDR2 FQNEAQ, per germline (reference sequence). V was trimmed by 6 bases and J by 4 bases, leaving 15 bases between them. The CDR3 loop is CASRTGQAATGELFF. CDR3 sequence (DNA): TGTGCCAGCAGAACGGGACAAGCGGCCACCGGGGAGCTGTTTTTT. Filled out from reference TRBV7-9 and TRBJ2-2, the complete variable domain reads DTGVSQNPRHKITKRGQNVTFRCDPISEHNRLYWYRQTLGQGPEFLTYFQNEAQLEKSRLLSDRFSAERPKGSFSTLEIQRTEQGDSAMYLCASRTGQAATGELFFGEGSRLTVL.

This clonotype was recorded a few times. V gene TRBV7-2 combines with J gene TRBJ2-7; 11 bases agree with TRBD2. V trimming: 6 bases; J trimming: 3 bases; junction bases outside the gene matches: 7. Germline V gives CDR1 SGHTA, CDR2 FQGNSA. The CDR3 consists of 15 residues. The CDR3 bases are TGTGCCAGCAGAGAGACAGGGACTAGCGGCTACGAGCAGTACTTC. Translating it yields CASRETGTSGYEQYF.

Details on this clonotype: The final CDR3 position lacks the conserved phenylalanine or tryptophan, pointing to a likely read error. The V gene is TRBV5-1, the J gene TRBJ2-7; D is possibly TRBD1 (6 bases). Germline loops: CDR1 SGHRS, CDR2 YFSETQ. The CDR3 is made up of 13 amino acids. V was pared by 3 bases and J by 3 bases, with 10 bases between. The CDR3 DNA follows: TGCGCCAGCAGCTATAAGGACAGCTACGAGCAGTACTCC. Its translation is CASSYKDSYEQYS.

This clonotype was observed many times. The chain uses TRBV12-3 or TRBV12-4 and TRBJ2-7, with D unresolved. This CDR3 comprises 14 residues. With 1 base removed from V and 2 bases from J, the gap between germline ends came to 9 bases. CDR3 loop: CASSLVLLAYEQYF. CDR3 coding DNA: TGTGCCAGCAGTTTAGTACTTCTCGCCTACGAGCAGTACTTC.

This clonotype showed up just a few times. This chain joins TRBV12-3 or TRBV12-4 and TRBJ2-3; 7 positions agree with TRBD2. V lost 3 bases and J lost 2; bases outside the gene matches: 5. The CDR3 consists of 15 residues. The CDR3 loop reads CASSLGGLSTDTQYF. For the CDR3, the DNA is TGTGCCAGCAGTTTGGGGGGGTTATCCACAGATACGCAGTATTTT.

The chain joins TRBV3-1 to TRBJ2-1, with a tentative D call TRBD1 (6 bases). V lost 1 base, J lost 8 bases, and 18 bases lay in between. The CDR3 sequence is 16 residues long. Looked up from germline, CDR1 is LGHDT and CDR2 is YNNKEL (reference sequence). CDR3 nucleotides: TGTGCCAGCAGCCAAGCATTAGAGCGGTCAGGGGATGAGCAGTTCTTC. Amino acids: CASSQALERSGDEQFF.

With regard to this clonotype: No DNA is shown, since the ends of the CDR3 on it are uncertain; the CDR3 is the one TCRdb lists. The rearrangement links TRBV23-1 to TRBJ1-4. TRBV23-1 counts as an open reading frame of uncertain function. The length of the CDR3 is 16 amino acids, counting both ends. The CDR3 loop is CASSQPTGQIMKNCFF.

The chain is built from TRBV6-1 and TRBJ1-1; no clear D gene. CDR1 is MNHNS, CDR2 SASEGT, per germline. Trimming removed 1 base at V and 3 bases at J, with 6 bases between. This CDR3 region has 13 residues. The CDR3: CASSEVGYTEAFF. DNA of the CDR3: TGTGCCAGCAGTGAAGTAGGGTACACTGAAGCTTTCTTT.